This passage covers 8 T cell receptor beta chains from one sample sequenced in a study of T cells after yellow fever vaccination. MiXCR, run by TCRdb on the 5' RACE reads, gives a single entry per CDR3 protein. The table has more than 45,000 distinct CDR3 sequences, approximately 6.1% seen once. The specimen was PBMCs, either bulk or a sorted T-cell subset (CD4+, CD8+, memory, or dextramer-sorted; not recorded which), collected on the day of the yellow fever booster vaccination. The receptors were sampled from a man younger than 35 who received the YFV17D yellow fever vaccine.

The V call is TRBV5-4, the J call TRBJ2-2; 12 positions agree with TRBD2. CDR1 SGHNT and CDR2 YYREEE come from the germline V gene (reference sequence). This CDR3 has 14 amino acids. J was trimmed by 7 bases and V by 4 bases; bases with no gene match: 2. This chain's CDR3 is CASSEGLAGGELFF. As DNA, the CDR3 is TGTGCCAGCAGCGAGGGACTAGCGGGCGGGGAGCTGTTTTTT.

The rearrangement joins TRBV6-5 to TRBJ1-1; TRBD1 matches 7 bases. The germline CDR1 and CDR2 sequences are MNHEY and SVGAGI. The CDR3 sequence is 13 residues long. With 6 bases clipped from V and 10 bases from J, the junction kept 11 bases outside the gene matches. This chain's CDR3 is CASSLQGTLRAFF. The DNA for the CDR3 is TGTGCCAGCAGCCTACAGGGGACCCTTCGAGCTTTCTTT.

The chain uses TRBV4-3 and TRBJ2-7, with 7 bases lining up with TRBD2. Unmatched junction bases numbered 9, after V lost 4 bases and J lost 3 bases. The CDR3 covers 15 residues. Germline-derived CDR1 and CDR2 are LGHNA and YSLEER. CDR3 residues: CASSRDTRGDYEQYF. CDR3 nucleotides: TGCGCCAGCAGCCGCGATACACGGGGGGACTACGAGCAGTACTTC.

This clonotype appeared a few times. The rearrangement links TRBV20-1 to TRBJ1-1; no definite D call. CDR3 length equals 12 residues. The V gene lost 0 bases and the J gene lost 5 bases, with 7 bases spanning the gap. The germline V gene encodes CDR1 DFQATT and CDR2 SNEGSKA (reference sequence). CDR3 sequence: CSARDQGTEAFF. The DNA for the CDR3 is TGCAGTGCTAGAGATCAAGGAACTGAAGCTTTCTTT.

There are many counts of this clonotype. The chain's CDR3 is CASSHAGTSYEQYF. The CDR3 DNA is TGCGCCAGCAGCCACGCGGGGACCTCCTACGAGCAGTACTTC. The genes are TRBV4-1 and TRBJ2-7, with D possibly being TRBD2 (6 bases). Trimming shortened V by 3 bases and J by 0 bases, and 9 bases separated the two germline ends. Germline V gene lookup returns CDR1 MGHRA and CDR2 YSYEKL. This CDR3 has 14 amino acids.

This clonotype has ten or more counts. This rearrangement joins TRBV15 to TRBJ2-2; the match to TRBD1 covers 7 bases. Losses at the gene ends were 8 bases for V and 2 bases for J; bases not matched to a gene: 5. Germline CDR1 and CDR2: LNHNV and YYDKDF (reference sequence). CDR3 length: 14 amino acids. Here the CDR3 DNA reads TGTGCCACCTCAGACAGGGTAAACACCGGGGAGCTGTTTTTT. Translating it yields CATSDRVNTGELFF. Full variable domain (remainder filled in from reference TRBV15 and TRBJ2-2): DAMVIQNPRYQVTQFGKPVTLSCSQTLNHNVMYWYQQKSSQAPKLLFHYYDKDFNNEADTPDNFQSRRPNTSFCFLDIRSPGLGDTAMYLCATSDRVNTGELFFGEGSRLTVL.

This clonotype was detected ten times or more. The chain couples TRBV7-3 to TRBJ2-7; weak D call: TRBD1 (6 bases). V was clipped by 3 bases and J by 3 bases, with 15 bases between them. The germline gives CDR1 SGHTA, CDR2 FQGTGA. The CDR3 spans 15 residues. The CDR3 DNA follows: TGTGCCAGCAGCTTGAGCCGGGACACGCACTACGAGCAGTACTTC. As protein: CASSLSRDTHYEQYF.

The table lists this clonotype with many counts. The chain has TRBV6-5 and TRBJ2-2; TRBD2 agrees at 9 bases. V shed 3 bases, J shed 6 bases, and the junction held 8 bases outside the gene matches. Germline assignment: CDR1 MNHEY and CDR2 SVGAGI. This CDR3 has 16 residues. The CDR3 protein is CASSYWGLARPGELFF. CDR3 in DNA: TGTGCCAGCAGTTATTGGGGACTAGCACGTCCCGGGGAGCTGTTTTTT.